Listed below are T cell receptor beta chains from one sample, sequenced in a study of cytomegalovirus exposure and HLA in healthy donors. The protocol was immunoSEQ multiplex PCR, while the TCRdb copy is restricted to in-frame clones and leaves out a portion. This sample has some 170,000 clones; 84% occur once, and the top ten carry about a tenth. Source material: PBMCs. The receptors originated from a young man in good health and CMV-seropositive. Each CDR3 is given with its conserved first and last residue. The D gene is left open where the match is weak. The listing skips clone size in some rows; elsewhere it reads once, few, many or a size class.

>once|TRBV5-1|-|TRBJ1-4
CASSSNRDSIEKLFF
TGCGCCAGCAGCTCGAACAGGGATTCAATTGAAAAACTGTTTTTT
>-|TRBV5-4|TRBD2|TRBJ2-7
CASSLSSGSASYF
TGTGCCAGCAGCTTGAGTAGCGGGAGCGCCTCGTACTTC
>-|TRBV5-6|TRBD1|TRBJ1-1
CASSAGGLVGAFF
TGTGCCAGCAGTGCAGGGGGTTTGGTCGGAGCTTTCTTT
>once|TRBV10-3|TRBD1|TRBJ2-5
CAISGPGQQETQYF
TGTGCCATCAGTGGCCCGGGACAGCAAGAGACCCAGTACTTC
>-|TRBV28|TRBD2|TRBJ2-3
CASSLGGVTDTQYF
TGTGCCAGCAGTTTAGGGGGGGTCACAGATACGCAGTATTTT
>-|TRBV7-6|-|TRBJ1-1
CASSSQGGTEAFF
TGTGCCAGCAGCTCCCAGGGTGGCACTGAAGCTTTCTTT
>-|TRBV11-3|-|TRBJ2-1
CASSLGMRGGLTDEQFF
TGTGCCAGCAGCTTAGGGATGAGGGGGGGATTAACGGATGAGCAGTTCTTC
>-|TRBV5-1|-|TRBJ1-2
CASSLGGDTSNYGYTF
TGCGCCAGCAGCTTGGGTGGGGACACGAGTAACTATGGCTACACCTTC
>once|TRBV7-9|TRBD1|TRBJ1-1
CASSPTGLNTEAFF
TGTGCCAGCAGCCCGACAGGGCTGAACACTGAAGCTTTCTTT
>-|TRBV5-1|-|TRBJ1-2
CASSLALSGPYGYTF
TGCGCCAGCAGCTTGGCGTTGTCAGGGCCCTATGGCTACACCTTC
>-|TRBV27|-|TRBJ1-1
CASSFKVSSDLNTEAFF
TGTGCCAGCAGTTTCAAAGTTTCCTCAGATCTGAACACTGAAGCTTTCTTT
>few|TRBV7-9|-|TRBJ1-1
CASSPKQGGGIEAFF
TGTGCCAGCAGCCCGAAACAGGGTGGGGGAATTGAAGCTTTCTTT
>-|TRBV4-1|-|TRBJ2-7
CASSQGQASYEQYF
TGCGCCAGCAGCCAAGGACAGGCTTCCTACGAGCAGTACTTC
>many|TRBV5-1|TRBD2|TRBJ2-5
CASSLVASGGQETQYF
TGCGCCAGCAGCTTGGTGGCTAGCGGGGGTCAAGAGACCCAGTACTTC
>-|TRBV5-1|TRBD2|TRBJ2-3
CASSQAGGTSESTDTQYF
TGCGCCAGCAGCCAGGCGGGAGGGACTAGCGAGAGCACAGATACGCAGTATTTT
>-|TRBV19|TRBD1|TRBJ1-1
CASSSGQMNTEAFF
TGTGCCAGCAGCTCGGGACAGATGAACACTGAAGCTTTCTTT
>-|TRBV4-3|TRBD2|TRBJ2-1
CASSQDRTSGEQFF
TGCGCCAGCAGCCAAGATCGGACTAGCGGTGAGCAGTTCTTC
>-|TRBV2|TRBD2|TRBJ2-3
CASSVLREGPDTQYF
TGTGCCAGCAGTGTTTTGCGGGAGGGCCCAGATACGCAGTATTTT
>-|TRBV11-1|-|TRBJ1-1
CASSLLRGTEAFF
TGTGCCAGCAGCCTTCTCAGGGGCACTGAAGCTTTCTTT
>-|TRBV7-8|TRBD2|TRBJ2-7
CASSFRTSSYEQYF
TGTGCCAGCAGCTTTAGGACTAGCAGCTACGAGCAGTACTTC
>once|TRBV7-3|-|TRBJ1-1
CASSLGGANTEAFF
TGTGCCAGCAGCTTAGGCGGAGCGAACACTGAAGCTTTCTTT
>-|TRBV5-3|TRBD1|TRBJ1-2
CARSSHSTGGSYGYTF
TGTGCCAGAAGCTCACATTCGACAGGGGGCAGCTATGGCTACACCTTC
>-|TRBV19|-|TRBJ1-2
CATRQLANYGYTF
TGTGCCACCCGACAGCTAGCTAACTATGGCTACACCTTC
>-|TRBV13|-|TRBJ2-3
CASRGQGPDTQYF
TGTGCCAGCAGGGGGCAGGGTCCAGATACGCAGTATTTT
>-|TRBV28|TRBD2|TRBJ2-1
CASSYPLSGGGHNEQFF
TGTGCCAGCAGTTACCCCCTTAGCGGGGGGGGTCACAATGAGCAGTTCTTC
>once|TRBV28|-|TRBJ2-2
CATRGDTGELFF
TGTGCCACCAGGGGCGACACCGGGGAGCTGTTTTTT
>-|TRBV4-1|-|TRBJ2-7
CASAQGLGTYEQYF
TGCGCCAGCGCGCAGGGCCTAGGGACCTACGAGCAGTACTTC
>-|TRBV2|TRBD1|TRBJ1-2
CASSLTGDAGYTF
TGTGCCAGCAGTCTGACAGGGGACGCGGGCTACACCTTC
>-|TRBV9|TRBD2|TRBJ2-1
CASSASGSGYNEQFF
TGTGCCAGCAGCGCTAGCGGGTCCGGCTACAATGAGCAGTTCTTC
>-|TRBV2|TRBD1|TRBJ2-7
CASSEIMMGQGYYEQYF
TGTGCCAGCAGTGAGATTATGATGGGACAGGGGTACTACGAGCAGTACTTC
>-|TRBV7-2|-|TRBJ2-5
CASSLSNWETQYF
TGTGCCAGCAGCTTATCCAACTGGGAGACCCAGTACTTC
>-|TRBV6-5|-|TRBJ1-2
CASSYGSGLSYGYTF
TGTGCCAGCAGTTACGGGTCGGGACTCTCGTATGGCTACACCTTC
>-|TRBV30|-|TRBJ1-4
CAWSVQGHEKLFF
TGTGCCTGGAGTGTGCAGGGCCATGAAAAACTGTTTTTT
>-|TRBV6-4|TRBD2|TRBJ2-1
CASSAGTSGSHEQFF
TGTGCCAGCAGTGCCGGGACTAGCGGGAGTCATGAGCAGTTCTTC
>-|TRBV4-1|-|TRBJ2-7
CASSPIPSSYEQYF
TGCGCCAGCAGCCCAATACCGAGCTCCTACGAGCAGTACTTC
>-|TRBV27|TRBD2|TRBJ2-7
CASPGTSKPEQYF
TGTGCCTCCCCCGGGACTAGCAAGCCCGAGCAGTACTTC
>few|TRBV7-3|-|TRBJ2-5
CASSFGGHETQYF
TGTGCCAGCAGCTTCGGTGGGCACGAGACCCAGTACTTC
>-|TRBV15|-|TRBJ1-1
CATSRGWPLNNEAFF
TGTGCCACCAGCAGAGGGTGGCCCCTGAACAATGAAGCTTTCTTT
>-|TRBV30|TRBD1|TRBJ2-7
CAWSVARGPSEQYF
TGTGCCTGGAGTGTAGCCAGGGGGCCAAGCGAGCAGTACTTC
>-|TRBV12-5|-|TRBJ1-5
CASGFSPGHPRGNQPQHF
TGTGCTAGTGGTTTCTCCCCGGGACACCCTAGGGGCAATCAGCCCCAGCATTTT
>-|TRBV19|-|TRBJ2-7
CASTLRFGQNYEQYF
TGTGCCAGTACCCTGCGGTTTGGACAGAACTACGAGCAGTACTTC
>-|TRBV28|-|TRBJ2-2
CASSLWEGSGTGELFF
TGTGCCAGCAGTTTATGGGAGGGAAGTGGAACCGGGGAGCTGTTTTTT
>-|TRBV21-1|-|TRBJ1-1
CASSKERRGMRGAFF
TGTGCCAGCAGCAAAGAGAGGAGGGGAATGCGTGGAGCTTTCTTT
>-|TRBV28|TRBD2|TRBJ2-1
CASSSPGLAGGGVEQFF
TGTGCCAGCAGTTCGCCAGGACTAGCGGGAGGAGGGGTTGAGCAGTTCTTC
>once|TRBV28|-|TRBJ1-1
CASSSGSTEAFF
TGTGCCAGCAGTTCCGGGAGCACTGAAGCTTTCTTT
>-|TRBV9|-|TRBJ1-2
CASSVISGVGYGYTF
TGTGCCAGCAGCGTAATTAGCGGTGTCGGGTATGGCTACACCTTC
>-|TRBV5-6|-|TRBJ2-3
CASSEGDTDTQYF
TGTGCCAGCAGCGAGGGGGACACAGATACGCAGTATTTT
>-|TRBV7-9|TRBD1|TRBJ1-1
CASSTWDRILEAFF
TGTGCCAGCAGCACCTGGGACAGAATTCTTGAAGCTTTCTTT
>-|TRBV6-5|TRBD2|TRBJ2-3
CASSYDLAGGTDTQYF
TGTGCCAGCAGTTACGATCTAGCGGGGGGGACAGATACGCAGTATTTT
>-|TRBV7-8|TRBD1|TRBJ1-6
CASSLLQGFSYNSPLHF
TGTGCCAGCAGCCTCCTACAGGGGTTTTCCTATAATTCACCCCTCCACTTT
>-|TRBV10-3|-|TRBJ2-5
CAISSGHRGTQYF
TGTGCCATCAGCTCGGGACACCGGGGGACCCAGTACTTC
>-|TRBV10-3|-|TRBJ1-5
CAISDFGVSNQPQHF
TGTGCCATCAGTGACTTCGGGGTTAGCAATCAGCCCCAGCATTTT
>-|TRBV4-1|-|TRBJ1-2
CASSDQAGFLNYGYTF
TGCGCCAGCAGCGATCAGGCGGGGTTTTTAAACTATGGCTACACCTTC